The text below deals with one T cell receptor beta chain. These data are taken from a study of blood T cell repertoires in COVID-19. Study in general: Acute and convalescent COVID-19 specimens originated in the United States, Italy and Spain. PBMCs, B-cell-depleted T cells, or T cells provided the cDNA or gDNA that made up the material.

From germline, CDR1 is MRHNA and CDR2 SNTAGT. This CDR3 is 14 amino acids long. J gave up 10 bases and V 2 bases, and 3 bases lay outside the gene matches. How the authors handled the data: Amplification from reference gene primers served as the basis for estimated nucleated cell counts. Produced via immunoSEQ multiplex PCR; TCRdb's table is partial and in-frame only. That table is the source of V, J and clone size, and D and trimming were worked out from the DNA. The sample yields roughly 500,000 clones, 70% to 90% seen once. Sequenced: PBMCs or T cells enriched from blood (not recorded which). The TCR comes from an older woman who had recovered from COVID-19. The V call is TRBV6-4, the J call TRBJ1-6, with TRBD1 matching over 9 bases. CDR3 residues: CASSDGTGRSPLHF. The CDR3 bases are TGTGCCAGCAGTGACGGGACAGGGAGATCACCCCTCCACTTT.